What follows are 12 T cell receptor beta chains derived from one specimen sequenced in a study of tumor-infiltrating lymphocytes in primary liver carcinoma. A primer in the constant region served to generate TCR beta cDNA from approximately 460 ng of total RNA. Library construction for TCR beta comprised three nested multiplex PCR rounds performed with slightly modified ARM-PCR. PCR rounds one and two used TRBV1-TRBV30 forward primers with a C-beta reverse primer for roughly 10 cycles each. TCRdb fed the multiplex PCR reads into MiXCR, producing one record per CDR3 protein. This sample has 44,000 or so distinct CDR3 sequences, with 70% to 85% found just once. Joint extraction of RNA and DNA used roughly 20-33 mg of bulk tissue that was unsorted. The source material was liver tumor tissue from sampling region 5. Noted subset: tumor region T5, tumor centre. These receptors all stem from a man in his forties with primary liver carcinoma and hepatitis B virus infection.

This clonotype was detected once. This could be a read error, since a much larger clone is one nucleotide away. The rearrangement links TRBV7-9 to TRBJ2-1; the D gene is possibly TRBD2 (5 bases). Germline assignment: CDR1 SEHNR and CDR2 FQNEAQ (reference sequence). The CDR3 covers 12 residues. DNA for the CDR3: TGTGCCAGCAGCCTACCTCCCTGGGAGCAGCTCTTC. It specifies CASSLPPWEQLF. The entire variable domain, with the rest obtained from reference TRBV7-9 and TRBJ2-1, is as follows: DTGVSQNPRHKITKRGQNVTFRCDPISEHNRLYWYRQTLGQGPEFLTYFQNEAQLEKSRLLSDRFSAERPKGSFSTLEIQRTEQGDSAMYLCASSLPPWEQLFGPGTRLTVL.

To note about this clonotype: An end of the junction differs from the germline gene, which may be a read error. This rearrangement joins TRBV5-6 to TRBJ2-7, with D tentatively TRBD1 or TRBD2 (5 bases each). In germline, CDR1 is SGHDT, CDR2 YYEEEE. CDR3 length: 14 residues. The CDR3 is CVSSLDGTRAKQYF. The CDR3 DNA is TGTGTCAGCAGCTTGGACGGGACCAGGGCGAAGCAGTACTTC.

Worth noting for this clonotype: Relative to the germline gene, one junction end is altered; a read error may explain this. This CDR3 reads CASSLALGQSNYGYTF. Here the CDR3 DNA reads TGTGCTAGCAGCTTAGCGCTTGGGCAATCAAACTATGGCTACACCTTC. The rearrangement links TRBV7-8 to TRBJ1-2; D unresolved. This CDR3 has 16 amino acids. CDR1 and CDR2 (germline): SGHVS, FQNEAQ.

The table lists this clonotype with a few counts. The V gene is TRBV6-5, the J gene TRBJ2-1; maybe TRBD1 (5 bases). Germline V CDR1 and CDR2: MNHEY, SVGAGI. Trimming removed 0 bases at V and 12 bases at J, with 21 bases between. The CDR3 covers 16 residues. As DNA, the CDR3 is TGTGCCAGCAGTTACTCTGGGGCTATGAGGAACGCTGGGCAGTTCTTC. Its protein is CASSYSGAMRNAGQFF.

Remarks on this clonotype: Possible read error: a much larger clone is one base away. The V call is TRBV7-8, the J call TRBJ2-3; TRBD1 or TRBD2 may be the D gene (6 bases each). V dropped 2 bases and J dropped 9 bases, with 18 bases sitting between them. The CDR3 sequence is 15 residues long. In germline, CDR1 is SGHVS, CDR2 FQNEAQ. This CDR3 is CASSLHGPGAGTQYF. Written as DNA, the CDR3 is TGTGCCAGCAGCTTACACGGACCGGGGGCAGGAACGCAGTATTTT.

This clonotype was counted many times. The chain is built from TRBV28 and TRBJ1-3; 7 bases agree with TRBD1. The length of the CDR3 is 16 residues. Per the germline V gene, CDR1 is MDHEN and CDR2 is SYDVKM. The junction had 6 bases not matched to a gene; V was cut back by 4 bases and J by 0 bases. The CDR3, as DNA: TGTGCCAGCAGTTCAGCCGGGACAGCCTCTGGAAACACCATATATTTT. Its protein product is CASSSAGTASGNTIYF.

The chain recombines TRBV28 with TRBJ1-2; TRBD1 aligns across 7 bases. The CDR3 has 13 amino acids. The germline V gene has CDR1 MDHEN and CDR2 SYDVKM. V was clipped by 7 bases and J by 8 bases; unmatched bases: 10. The CDR3 sequence: CASNSYRGPGYTF. The DNA for the CDR3 is TGTGCCAGCAATTCTTACAGGGGACCCGGCTACACCTTC.

The CDR3 is CAISESAGRGAKASYNEQFF. The CDR3 DNA reads TGTGCCATCAGTGAGTCGGCCGGACGGGGGGCTAAGGCCTCCTACAATGAGCAGTTCTTC. The chain is built from TRBV10-3 and TRBJ2-1; D may be TRBD2 (7 bases). The CDR3 sequence is 20 residues long. V was trimmed by 0 bases and J by 0 bases, leaving 21 bases between them. From germline, CDR1 is ENHRY and CDR2 SYGVKD.

CDR3 loop: CASSLSVGLAEGGYEQYF. In DNA, the CDR3 is TGTGCCAGCAGCTTATCCGTTGGGCTAGCGGAAGGGGGCTACGAGCAGTACTTC. The chain recombines TRBV11-2 with TRBJ2-7, with a possible D match to TRBD2 (7 bases). The CDR3 has 18 residues. Looked up from germline, CDR1 is SGHAT and CDR2 is FQNNGV. Between the trimmed V and J ends, which lost 2 bases and 3 bases, there was a span of 23 bases.

This clonotype was seen a single time. It is likely a read error, because the conserved phenylalanine at the end of the CDR3 is missing. The chain combines TRBV28 with TRBJ2-2; unclear D gene. The CDR3 is made up of 13 amino acids. Germline-derived CDR1 and CDR2 are MDHEN and SYDVKM. The V end was cut by 3 bases, the J end by 7 bases, with 9 bases between. CDR3 DNA sequence: TGTGCCAGCAGTTTGGCACAAATCGGGGAGCTGTTTTCT. This sequence encodes CASSLAQIGELFS.

For this clonotype: Here the CDR3 omits its conserved ending phenylalanine or tryptophan, so a read error is the likely source. The limits of the CDR3 on the DNA are not certain, so only TCRdb's listed CDR3 is given. This chain joins TRBV5-4 and TRBJ2-5; the D call of TRBD1 is as the table states it, not checked on the DNA. Germline V gene sequence: CDR1 SGHNT, CDR2 YYREEE (reference sequence). The CDR3 length equals 14 residues, ends included. The chain's CDR3 is CASSGGTEWETQNL.

This clonotype was counted many times. The chain recombines TRBV2 with TRBJ2-3; TRBD1 might be the D (6 bases). Between the trimmed V and J ends, which lost 5 bases and 0 bases, there was a span of 15 bases. Germline-derived CDR1 and CDR2 are SNHLY and FYNNEI. CDR3 length: 16 residues. The CDR3 loop is CASSSPTGISTDTQYF. The CDR3 DNA follows: TGTGCCAGCAGTTCCCCAACAGGGATCAGCACAGATACGCAGTATTTT.